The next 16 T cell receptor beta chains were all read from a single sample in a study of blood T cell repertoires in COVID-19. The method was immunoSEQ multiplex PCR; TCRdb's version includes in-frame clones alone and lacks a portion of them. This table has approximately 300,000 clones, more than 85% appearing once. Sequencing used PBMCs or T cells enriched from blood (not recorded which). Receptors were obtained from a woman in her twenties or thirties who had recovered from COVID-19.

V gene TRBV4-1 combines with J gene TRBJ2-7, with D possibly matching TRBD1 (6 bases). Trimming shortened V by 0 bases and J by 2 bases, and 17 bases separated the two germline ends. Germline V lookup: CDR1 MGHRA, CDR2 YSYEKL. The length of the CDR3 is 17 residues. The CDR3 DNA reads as TGCGCCAGCAGCCAAGATTATACCCCGGACAGCACCTACGAGCAGTACTTC. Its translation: CASSQDYTPDSTYEQYF.

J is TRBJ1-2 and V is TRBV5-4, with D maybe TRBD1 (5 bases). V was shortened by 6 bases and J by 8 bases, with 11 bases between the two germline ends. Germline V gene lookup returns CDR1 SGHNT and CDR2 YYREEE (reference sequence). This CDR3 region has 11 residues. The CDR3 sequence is CASKRGEGYTF. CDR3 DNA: TGTGCCAGCAAAAGGGGTGAAGGCTACACCTTC.

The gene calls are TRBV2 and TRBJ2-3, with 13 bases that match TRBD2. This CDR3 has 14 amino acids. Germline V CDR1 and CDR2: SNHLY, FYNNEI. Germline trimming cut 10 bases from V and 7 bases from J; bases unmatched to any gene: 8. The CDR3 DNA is TGTGCCATGACCCTGACTAGCGGGAGGAATACGCAGTATTTT. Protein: CAMTLTSGRNTQYF.

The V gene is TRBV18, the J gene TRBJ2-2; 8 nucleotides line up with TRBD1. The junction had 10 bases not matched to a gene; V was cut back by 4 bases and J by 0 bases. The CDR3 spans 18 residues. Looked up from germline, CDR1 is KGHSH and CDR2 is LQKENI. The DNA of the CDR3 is TGTGCCAGCTCACGGACAGGGAACCTTATCGCGAACACCGGGGAGCTGTTTTTT. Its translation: CASSRTGNLIANTGELFF.

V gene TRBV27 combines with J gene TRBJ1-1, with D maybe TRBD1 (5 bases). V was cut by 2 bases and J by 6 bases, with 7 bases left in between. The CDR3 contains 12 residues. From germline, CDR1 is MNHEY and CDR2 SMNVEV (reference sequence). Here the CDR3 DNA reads TGTGCCAGCAGTTTACGGGGGGCTGAAGCTTTCTTT. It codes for CASSLRGAEAFF.

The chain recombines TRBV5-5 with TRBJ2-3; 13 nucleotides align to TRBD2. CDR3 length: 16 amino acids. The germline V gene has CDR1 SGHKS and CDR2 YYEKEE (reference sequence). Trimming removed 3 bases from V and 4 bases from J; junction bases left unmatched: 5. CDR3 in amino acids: CASSSGLAGVADTQYF. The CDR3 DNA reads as TGTGCCAGCAGCTCCGGACTAGCGGGGGTGGCAGATACGCAGTATTTT. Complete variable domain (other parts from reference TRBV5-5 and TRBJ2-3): DAGVTQSPTHLIKTRGQQVTLRCSPISGHKSVSWYQQVLGQGPQFIFQYYEKEERGRGNFPDRFSARQFPNYSSELNVNALLLGDSALYLCASSSGLAGVADTQYFGPGTRLTVL.

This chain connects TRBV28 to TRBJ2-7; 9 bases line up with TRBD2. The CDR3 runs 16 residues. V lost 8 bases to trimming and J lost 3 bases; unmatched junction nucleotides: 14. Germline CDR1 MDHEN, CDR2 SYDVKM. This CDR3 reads CASFGAREGPDYEQYF. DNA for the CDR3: TGTGCCAGCTTCGGAGCGCGGGAGGGACCTGACTACGAGCAGTACTTC.

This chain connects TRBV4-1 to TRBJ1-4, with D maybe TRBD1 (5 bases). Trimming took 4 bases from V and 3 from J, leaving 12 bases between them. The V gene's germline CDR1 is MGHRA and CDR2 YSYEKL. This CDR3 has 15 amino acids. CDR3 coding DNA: TGCGCCAGCAGCCTTCCACAGGCCCCTAATGAAAAACTGTTTTTT. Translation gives CASSLPQAPNEKLFF.

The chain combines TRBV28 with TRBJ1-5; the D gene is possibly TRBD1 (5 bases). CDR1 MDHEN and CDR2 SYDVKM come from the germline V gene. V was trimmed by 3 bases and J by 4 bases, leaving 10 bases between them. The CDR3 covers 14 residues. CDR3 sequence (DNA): TGTGCCAGCAGTTTTGGGGACTGGAATCAGCCCCAGCATTTT. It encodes CASSFGDWNQPQHF.

As DNA, the CDR3 is TGTGCCAGCCTGTTCGCTAGCGGGGGGCACGAGCAGTACTTC. This translates into CASLFASGGHEQYF. This rearrangement joins TRBV6-5 to TRBJ2-7; 11 bases fit TRBD2. CDR1 is MNHEY and CDR2 is SVGAGI in the germline V gene. The J segment lost 5 bases and the V segment lost 8 bases, leaving 8 bases of the junction unmatched. The CDR3 spans 14 residues.

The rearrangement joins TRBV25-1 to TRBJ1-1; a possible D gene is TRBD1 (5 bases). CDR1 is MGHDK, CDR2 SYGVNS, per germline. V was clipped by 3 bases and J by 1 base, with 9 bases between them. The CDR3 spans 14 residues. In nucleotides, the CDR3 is TGTGCCAGCAGTGAGGGGGGATGGAACACTGAAGCTTTCTTT. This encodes CASSEGGWNTEAFF. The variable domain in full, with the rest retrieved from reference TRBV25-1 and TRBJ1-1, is EADIYQTPRYLVIGTGKKITLECSQTMGHDKMYWYQQDPGMELHLIHYSYGVNSTEKGDLSSESTVSRIRTEHFPLTLESARPSHTSQYLCASSEGGWNTEAFFGQGTRLTVV.

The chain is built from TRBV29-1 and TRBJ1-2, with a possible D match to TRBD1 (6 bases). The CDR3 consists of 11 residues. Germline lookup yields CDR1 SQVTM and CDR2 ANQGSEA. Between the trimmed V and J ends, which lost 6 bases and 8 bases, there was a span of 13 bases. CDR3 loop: CSVGGPWGYTF. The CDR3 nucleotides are TGCAGCGTAGGGGGACCGTGGGGCTACACCTTC.

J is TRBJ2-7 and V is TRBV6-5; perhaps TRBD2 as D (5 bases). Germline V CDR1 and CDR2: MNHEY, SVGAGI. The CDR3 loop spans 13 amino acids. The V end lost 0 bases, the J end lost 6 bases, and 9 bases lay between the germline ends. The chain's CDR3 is CASSYSNRGEQYF. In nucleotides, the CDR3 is TGTGCCAGCAGTTACTCGAACCGGGGCGAGCAGTACTTC.

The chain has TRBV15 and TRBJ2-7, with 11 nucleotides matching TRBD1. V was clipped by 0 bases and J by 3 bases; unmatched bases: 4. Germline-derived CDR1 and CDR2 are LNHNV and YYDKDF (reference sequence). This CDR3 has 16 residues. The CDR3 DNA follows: TGTGCCACCAGCAGAGATACGGGGACAGGGGGCTACGAGCAGTACTTC. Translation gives CATSRDTGTGGYEQYF.

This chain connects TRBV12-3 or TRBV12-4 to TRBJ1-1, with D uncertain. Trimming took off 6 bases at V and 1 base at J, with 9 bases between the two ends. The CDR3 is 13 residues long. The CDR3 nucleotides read TGTGCCAGCAGCGGTACCCAGAACACTGAAGCTTTCTTT. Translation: CASSGTQNTEAFF.

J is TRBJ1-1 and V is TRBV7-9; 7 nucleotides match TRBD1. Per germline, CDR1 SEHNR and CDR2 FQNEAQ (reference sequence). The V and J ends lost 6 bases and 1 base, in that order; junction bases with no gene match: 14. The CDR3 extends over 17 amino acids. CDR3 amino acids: CASSLTAGGVRNTEAFF. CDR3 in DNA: TGTGCCAGCAGTCTAACGGCAGGGGGAGTTAGGAACACTGAAGCTTTCTTT.